Listed below are T cell receptor beta chains from one sample, sequenced in a study of blood T cell repertoires in COVID-19. Here immunoSEQ multiplex PCR was the method, and the copy in TCRdb shows in-frame clones only, minus some. The table shows more than 200,000 clones, with 75% to 90% occurring only once. The sequenced material came from PBMCs or T cells enriched from blood (not recorded which). Receptors were obtained from a woman between 25 and 40 years old who had recovered from COVID-19. Both conserved end residues are part of each CDR3. Each record gives: clone size, J gene, D gene, CDR3 length, V gene, CDR3 protein, CDR3 DNA. D genes are given only for firm matches. The size entry is marked missing in some rows and otherwise reads once, few, many or a size class.

clone_size: .; j_call: TRBJ2-1; d_call: TRBD2; cdr3_length: 16; v_call: TRBV19; cdr3_aa: CASSTTGTRLGNEQFF; cdr3_nt: TGTGCCAGTAGTACAACCGGGACTAGACTTGGCAATGAGCAGTTCTTC
clone_size: .; j_call: TRBJ1-1; d_call: .; cdr3_length: 13; v_call: TRBV6-2/TRBV6-3; cdr3_aa: CASSYSRDTEAFF; cdr3_nt: TGTGCCAGCAGTTACTCGAGGGACACCGAAGCTTTCTTT
clone_size: .; j_call: TRBJ2-1; d_call: TRBD2; cdr3_length: 15; v_call: TRBV7-3; cdr3_aa: CASSRGGRAADEQFF; cdr3_nt: TGTGCCAGCAGCCGTGGGGGGAGGGCCGCGGATGAGCAGTTCTTC
clone_size: .; j_call: TRBJ1-3; d_call: .; cdr3_length: 15; v_call: TRBV19; cdr3_aa: CASRHSRNAGNTIYF; cdr3_nt: TGTGCCAGTAGGCACTCTCGAAATGCTGGAAACACCATATATTTT
clone_size: .; j_call: TRBJ1-4; d_call: TRBD1; cdr3_length: 14; v_call: TRBV6-5; cdr3_aa: CASTSGTGPKKLFF; cdr3_nt: TGTGCCAGCACGTCCGGGACAGGGCCGAAAAAACTGTTTTTT
clone_size: .; j_call: TRBJ2-7; d_call: .; cdr3_length: 14; v_call: TRBV5-4; cdr3_aa: CASSLDDLSGEQYF; cdr3_nt: TGTGCCAGCAGCTTGGATGACTTGTCTGGGGAGCAGTACTTC
clone_size: .; j_call: TRBJ2-1; d_call: TRBD1; cdr3_length: 15; v_call: TRBV5-4; cdr3_aa: CASSLRGGTVREQFF; cdr3_nt: TGTGCCAGCAGCTTGCGGGGTGGGACAGTAAGGGAGCAGTTCTTC
clone_size: .; j_call: TRBJ2-1; d_call: TRBD1; cdr3_length: 17; v_call: TRBV7-3; cdr3_aa: CASSLDELRRIRGEQFF; cdr3_nt: TGTGCCAGCAGCTTAGATGAATTGAGGCGGATCAGGGGGGAGCAGTTCTTC
clone_size: .; j_call: TRBJ2-7; d_call: TRBD1; cdr3_length: 13; v_call: TRBV28; cdr3_aa: CASKGGREYEQYF; cdr3_nt: TGTGCCAGCAAAGGGGGCAGGGAGTACGAGCAGTACTTC
clone_size: once; j_call: TRBJ2-7; d_call: .; cdr3_length: 13; v_call: TRBV6-1; cdr3_aa: CASSEARGGEQYF; cdr3_nt: TGTGCCAGCAGTGAAGCGAGAGGAGGTGAGCAGTACTTC
clone_size: .; j_call: TRBJ1-2; d_call: .; cdr3_length: 18; v_call: TRBV4-2; cdr3_aa: CASSRKMDVRGDVRGYTF; cdr3_nt: TGTGCCAGCAGCCGGAAGATGGACGTTCGGGGGGATGTTCGTGGCTACACCTTC
clone_size: .; j_call: TRBJ1-1; d_call: TRBD1; cdr3_length: 15; v_call: TRBV25-1; cdr3_aa: CASSGGQGRDTEAFF; cdr3_nt: TGTGCCAGCAGCGGAGGACAGGGGAGGGACACTGAAGCTTTCTTT
clone_size: .; j_call: TRBJ1-2; d_call: TRBD1; cdr3_length: 15; v_call: TRBV18; cdr3_aa: CASSPAGQGSDGYTF; cdr3_nt: TGTGCCAGCTCACCAGCCGGACAGGGTTCGGATGGCTACACCTTC
clone_size: .; j_call: TRBJ2-7; d_call: .; cdr3_length: 14; v_call: TRBV6-5; cdr3_aa: CASRSEGLGYEQYF; cdr3_nt: TGTGCCAGCAGGAGTGAGGGACTCGGCTACGAGCAGTACTTC
clone_size: .; j_call: TRBJ2-7; d_call: .; cdr3_length: 14; v_call: TRBV6-5; cdr3_aa: CASSYSRDFYEQYF; cdr3_nt: TGTGCCAGCAGTTACTCTCGGGATTTCTACGAGCAGTACTTC
clone_size: .; j_call: TRBJ1-1; d_call: .; cdr3_length: 15; v_call: TRBV9; cdr3_aa: CASSVVGQGSTEAFF; cdr3_nt: TGTGCCAGCAGCGTAGTAGGTCAAGGGAGCACTGAAGCTTTCTTT
clone_size: .; j_call: TRBJ2-5; d_call: .; cdr3_length: 18; v_call: TRBV7-2; cdr3_aa: CASSLVPGSVVDQETQYF; cdr3_nt: TGTGCCAGCAGCTTAGTACCGGGGTCAGTGGTGGACCAAGAGACCCAGTACTTC
clone_size: once; j_call: TRBJ2-3; d_call: TRBD1; cdr3_length: 15; v_call: TRBV9; cdr3_aa: CASSVRQGAADTQYF; cdr3_nt: TGTGCCAGCAGCGTGAGGCAGGGGGCGGCAGATACGCAGTATTTT
clone_size: .; j_call: TRBJ1-5; d_call: .; cdr3_length: 15; v_call: TRBV7-2; cdr3_aa: CASSGAGQSNQPQHF; cdr3_nt: TGTGCCAGCAGCGGGGCCGGACAGAGCAATCAGCCCCAGCATTTT
clone_size: .; j_call: TRBJ1-5; d_call: .; cdr3_length: 15; v_call: TRBV5-1; cdr3_aa: CASSLVGARNQPQHF; cdr3_nt: TGCGCCAGCAGCTTGGTAGGGGCGCGGAATCAGCCCCAGCATTTT
clone_size: .; j_call: TRBJ1-2; d_call: .; cdr3_length: 11; v_call: TRBV5-6; cdr3_aa: CASSLTDGYTF; cdr3_nt: TGTGCCAGCAGCTTAACGGATGGCTACACCTTC
clone_size: .; j_call: TRBJ1-6; d_call: .; cdr3_length: 15; v_call: TRBV6-5; cdr3_aa: CASSSATGSNSPLHF; cdr3_nt: TGTGCCAGCAGTTCTGCGACAGGAAGTAATTCACCCCTCCACTTT